What follows are 26 T cell receptor beta chains derived from one specimen sequenced in a study of cytomegalovirus exposure and HLA in healthy donors. The PCR employed 60 Vbeta primers together with 13 Jbeta primers. Clones were read by immunoSEQ multiplex PCR, and TCRdb kept only the in-frame ones, dropping some. The sample holds about 140,000 clones, around 70% seen once. The sample taken for sequencing was PBMCs. All receptors come from a woman in her 30s in good health and CMV-seronegative.

This chain links TRBV11-2 with TRBJ2-5, with D unresolved. Looked up from germline, CDR1 is SGHAT and CDR2 is FQNNGV. Trimming cost V 8 bases and J 0 bases, with 13 bases left between them. The CDR3 runs to 14 residues. CDR3: CASRRQANQETQYF. The CDR3 DNA follows: TGTGCCAGCCGCCGGCAGGCCAACCAAGAGACCCAGTACTTC.

This chain links TRBV19 with TRBJ1-6, with a tentative D call TRBD1 (6 bases). CDR3 size: 13 residues. V gave up 6 bases and J gave up 10 bases, with 13 bases separating them. The germline V gene has CDR1 LNHDA and CDR2 SQIVND (reference sequence). CDR3 loop: CASRYDRYSPLHF. Here the CDR3 DNA reads TGTGCCAGTAGGTACGACAGGTACTCACCCCTCCACTTT. Combining the CDR3 with reference TRBV19 and TRBJ1-6 gives the whole variable domain DGGITQSPKYLFRKEGQNVTLSCEQNLNHDAMYWYRQDPGQGLRLIYYSQIVNDFQKGDIAEGYSVSREKKESFPLTVTSAQKNPTAFYLCASRYDRYSPLHFGNGTRLTVT.

This clone was seen only once. This rearrangement joins TRBV27 to TRBJ1-5, with 7 bases aligning to TRBD1. The CDR3 is made up of 13 amino acids. Germline V gene lookup returns CDR1 MNHEY and CDR2 SMNVEV (reference sequence). J gave up 5 bases and V 6 bases, and 4 bases lay outside the gene matches. The CDR3 nucleotides read TGTGCCAGCAGCATAGACAGGGATCAGCCCCAGCATTTT. Its protein product is CASSIDRDQPQHF.

The chain carries TRBV28 and TRBJ2-6; tentative D call: TRBD2 (6 bases). CDR3 length equals 18 residues. Trimming left V 5 bases short and J 4 bases short, with 21 bases between. The germline V gene encodes CDR1 MDHEN and CDR2 SYDVKM. The CDR3 sequence: CASSRLGDRGTGANVLTF. The CDR3 DNA reads TGTGCCAGCAGTCGACTGGGGGATCGGGGGACCGGGGCCAACGTCCTGACTTTC.

This clone has just a few counts. This rearrangement joins TRBV10-3 to TRBJ1-1; a possible D gene is TRBD1 (6 bases). CDR3 length equals 13 residues. V lost 5 bases to trimming and J lost 5 bases, with 12 bases between them. From germline, CDR1 is ENHRY and CDR2 SYGVKD. The CDR3 bases are TGTGCCATCAGTCGGGGGGCAGGTACTGAAGCTTTCTTT. This gives the protein CAISRGAGTEAFF.

The gene calls are TRBV11-1 and TRBJ2-7; 8 bases are a match to TRBD1. V was pared by 5 bases and J by 5 bases, with 11 bases of the junction left unmatched. There are 15 residues in the CDR3. Germline values: CDR1 SGHAT, CDR2 FQDESV (reference sequence). The CDR3 spells CASSLGQGRVHEQYV. The CDR3 DNA reads as TGTGCCAGCAGCCTTGGACAGGGCAGGGTGCACGAGCAGTACGTC.

V usage is TRBV11-2 and J usage is TRBJ2-3; D might be TRBD1 (5 bases). The CDR3 consists of 13 residues. Germline V lookup: CDR1 SGHAT, CDR2 FQNNGV. V was trimmed by 1 base and J by 6 bases, leaving 8 bases between them. CDR3 residues: CASSLGNRDTQYF. CDR3 DNA sequence: TGTGCCAGCAGCTTAGGGAACAGGGATACGCAGTATTTT.

The chain couples TRBV19 to TRBJ2-5; 10 positions agree with TRBD1. The end of the DNA fits TRBJ2-7 better, so the J call may be wrong. CDR1 LNHDA and CDR2 SQIVND come from the germline V gene (reference sequence). The CDR3 runs to 15 residues. CDR3 amino acids: CASSIGTGALYEQYF. The CDR3 region has the DNA TGTGCCAGTAGTATCGGGACAGGGGCCCTCTACGAGCAGTACTTC.

The gene calls are TRBV5-1 and TRBJ2-2; weak D call: TRBD1 (6 bases). The CDR3 covers 15 residues. V was clipped by 0 bases and J by 4 bases, with 10 bases between them. Germline V lookup: CDR1 SGHRS, CDR2 YFSETQ. CDR3 in DNA: TGCGCCAGCAGCTTGGAAGGGGGTACCACCGGGGAGCTGTTTTTT. Protein: CASSLEGGTTGELFF.

This rearrangement joins TRBV19 to TRBJ2-1, with TRBD2 identical over 8 bases. Germline V CDR1 and CDR2: LNHDA, SQIVND (reference sequence). This CDR3 is 15 amino acids long. V shed 4 bases, J shed 5 bases, and the junction held 7 bases outside the gene matches. In DNA, the CDR3 is TGTGCCAGTAGTAAGAGCGGGAGAACCCACAATGAGCAGTTCTTC. The encoded protein is CASSKSGRTHNEQFF.

This clone has a single count. J is TRBJ1-6 and V is TRBV15; a possible D gene is TRBD1 (6 bases). The germline CDR1 and CDR2 sequences are LNHNV and YYDKDF (reference sequence). Trimming pared 2 bases from V and 7 bases from J, leaving 12 bases between. CDR3 size: 15 residues. CDR3 in amino acids: CATSRRTRGNSPLHF. DNA of the CDR3: TGTGCCACCAGCAGACGGACAAGGGGGAATTCACCCCTCCACTTT.

V usage is TRBV5-6 and J usage is TRBJ2-1, with D unclear. The CDR3 contains 11 residues. The V gene's germline CDR1 is SGHDT and CDR2 YYEEEE. The V end was cut by 4 bases, the J end by 4 bases, with 3 bases between. The CDR3 bases are TGTGCCAGCAGCCTGTACAATGAGCAGTTCTTC. Its protein is CASSLYNEQFF.

This clone was seen a few times. This sequence joins TRBV29-1 and TRBJ2-3; 11 nucleotides match TRBD2. The CDR3 length is 15 residues. CDR1 and CDR2 (germline): SQVTM, ANQGSEA. Trimming took 6 bases from V and 5 from J; bases not matched to a gene: 10. CDR3 nucleotides: TGCAGCGTCCCCGGGACTAGCGGTCCGGGAGATACGCAGTATTTT. Translated: CSVPGTSGPGDTQYF.

The chain links TRBV6-1 to TRBJ2-3; 15 bases map to TRBD2. V shed 7 bases, J shed 6 bases, and the junction held 5 bases outside the gene matches. The CDR3 is 15 amino acids. Germline values: CDR1 MNHNS, CDR2 SASEGT. The CDR3: CASTGLAGGLDTQYF. The CDR3 DNA sequence: TGTGCCAGCACCGGACTAGCGGGGGGGCTGGATACGCAGTATTTT.

This clone appeared a single time. This rearrangement joins TRBV7-2 to TRBJ2-3, with D uncertain. Germline-derived CDR1 and CDR2 are SGHTA and FQGNSA. V was clipped by 5 bases and J by 2 bases, with 8 bases between them. The CDR3 has 13 amino acids. CDR3 in amino acids: CASSPRFTDTQYF. In DNA, the CDR3 is TGTGCCAGCAGCCCCCGGTTCACAGATACGCAGTATTTT.

The chain joins TRBV9 to TRBJ1-1; D unclear. Per the germline V gene, CDR1 is SGDLS and CDR2 is YYNGEE. The ends were cut back, 4 bases at V and 0 bases at J, with 10 bases in the middle. This CDR3 comprises 14 residues. The CDR3 coding sequence is TGTGCCAGCAGCCTGGCGGGCATGAACACTGAAGCTTTCTTT. Amino acids: CASSLAGMNTEAFF.

The J gene is TRBJ2-3, the V gene TRBV27, with TRBD2 identical over 11 bases. Germline assignment: CDR1 MNHEY and CDR2 SMNVEV (reference sequence). The CDR3 runs to 18 residues. Losses at the gene ends were 2 bases for V and 6 bases for J; bases not matched to a gene: 13. This CDR3 is CASSLMLPGLADGDTQYF. The DNA for the CDR3 is TGTGCCAGCAGTTTAATGCTACCGGGACTAGCGGACGGCGATACGCAGTATTTT.

The chain has TRBV27 and TRBJ2-7; 8 bases fit TRBD2. This CDR3 region has 16 residues. Germline lookup yields CDR1 MNHEY and CDR2 SMNVEV (reference sequence). Trimming took 2 bases from V and 1 from J; bases not matched to a gene: 7. The CDR3 is CASSLGDSGTSYEQYF. In nucleotides, the CDR3 is TGTGCCAGCAGTTTAGGGGATAGCGGGACATCCTACGAGCAGTACTTC.

The CDR3 DNA follows: TGTGCCAGCAGCCCCGGGACTTCCGACTCTGGGGCCAACGTCCTGACTTTC. Residues: CASSPGTSDSGANVLTF. The chain is built from TRBV5-4 and TRBJ2-6; tentatively, D is TRBD2 (6 bases). The CDR3 extends over 17 amino acids. The germline CDR1 and CDR2 sequences are SGHNT and YYREEE (reference sequence). With 4 bases removed from V and 0 bases from J, the gap between germline ends came to 14 bases. The complete variable domain, with remaining parts taken from reference TRBV5-4 and TRBJ2-6, reads ETGVTQSPTHLIKTRGQQVTLRCSSQSGHNTVSWYQQALGQGPQFIFQYYREEENGRGNFPPRFSGLQFPNYSSELNVNALELDDSALYLCASSPGTSDSGANVLTFGAGSRLTVL.

The chain joins TRBV6-5 to TRBJ1-2, with TRBD1 as a possible D gene (5 bases). Trimming took off 5 bases at V and 8 bases at J, with 12 bases between the two ends. The germline V gene encodes CDR1 MNHEY and CDR2 SVGAGI. This CDR3 region has 12 residues. The CDR3 sequence: CASSIQGYGYTF. CDR3 sequence (DNA): TGTGCCAGCAGTATCCAGGGTTACGGCTACACCTTC.

A single count supports this clone. Here the CDR3 reads CASSLYSGSGNYGYTF. The CDR3 DNA is TGTGCCAGCAGTTTATATTCCGGGTCCGGTAACTATGGCTACACCTTC. V gene TRBV27 combines with J gene TRBJ1-2; D remains unclear. Germline loops: CDR1 MNHEY, CDR2 SMNVEV (reference sequence). The CDR3 sequence is 16 residues long. Trimming stripped 1 base from V and 1 base from J, with 13 bases between.

The chain recombines TRBV28 with TRBJ2-3, with 12 bases identical to TRBD2. The CDR3 totals 18 residues. Germline V CDR1 and CDR2: MDHEN, SYDVKM. V trimming: 4 bases; J trimming: 1 base; junction bases outside the gene matches: 9. This CDR3 reads CASSSSLGLAGGTDTQYF. For the CDR3, the DNA is TGTGCCAGCAGTTCCTCGTTGGGACTAGCGGGTGGCACAGATACGCAGTATTTT.

The chain is built from TRBV27 and TRBJ1-1, with D perhaps matching TRBD1 (6 bases). The CDR3 runs to 13 residues. V gave up 5 bases and J gave up 5 bases, with 12 bases separating them. CDR1 is MNHEY, CDR2 SMNVEV, per germline (reference sequence). As DNA, the CDR3 is TGTGCCAGCAGTATACAGGGTTGGACTGAAGCTTTCTTT. Encoded protein: CASSIQGWTEAFF.

The chain joins TRBV4-1 to TRBJ1-2; D remains ambiguous. CDR3 size: 14 residues. Germline CDR1 and CDR2: MGHRA and YSYEKL. V was shortened by 0 bases and J by 8 bases, with 13 bases between the two germline ends. CDR3 loop: CASSQEEIGSGYTF. CDR3 bases: TGCGCCAGCAGCCAAGAAGAAATCGGTTCGGGCTACACCTTC.

The chain joins TRBV29-1 to TRBJ2-2, with 12 bases identical to TRBD1. V lost 7 bases and J lost 7; bases outside the gene matches: 7. From germline, CDR1 is SQVTM and CDR2 ANQGSEA. The CDR3 spans 14 residues. The CDR3 reads CSAGDRGRNGELFF. The CDR3 DNA is TGCAGCGCCGGGGACAGGGGGCGGAACGGGGAGCTGTTTTTT.

The V and J genes are TRBV6-6 and TRBJ2-5, with D perhaps TRBD2 (5 bases). Germline V CDR1 and CDR2: MNHNY, SVGAGI (reference sequence). The CDR3 length is 15 residues. The ends were cut back, 0 bases at V and 0 bases at J, with 8 bases in the middle. CDR3 coding DNA: TGTGCCAGCAGTTACTCGACGGGGTACCAAGAGACCCAGTACTTC. It codes for CASSYSTGYQETQYF.